The clone carrying this T cell receptor (beta chain) is a singleton in its sample. Authors' methods: For nucleated cells, counts were estimated from reference gene primer amplification. Repertoires were generated with immunoSEQ multiplex PCR, while TCRdb's copy carries only in-frame clones and drops some. That table furnishes V, J and clone size, whereas the DNA furnished D and trimming. The sample lists 120,000 to 150,000 clones; about 80% were seen once. Germline assignment: CDR1 SGHDN and CDR2 FVKESK. CDR3 size: 14 residues. V gave up 6 bases and J gave up 4 bases; unmatched junction bases: 7. The entry originates in a study of blood T cell repertoires in COVID-19. Across the whole study: Material from acute and convalescent COVID-19 was sourced from the United States, Italy and Spain. PBMCs, B-cell-depleted T cells, or T cells were the source of the cDNA or gDNA that made up the material.

This receptor was obtained from a man aged 55-75 years with acute or convalescent COVID-19. The chain is built from TRBV14 and TRBJ1-2; 8 bases line up with TRBD1. The sequenced material came from peripheral blood. The CDR3 DNA reads as TGTGCCAGCAGAAGACAGGGGTCGCCCTATGGCTACACCTTC. This translates into CASRRQGSPYGYTF.